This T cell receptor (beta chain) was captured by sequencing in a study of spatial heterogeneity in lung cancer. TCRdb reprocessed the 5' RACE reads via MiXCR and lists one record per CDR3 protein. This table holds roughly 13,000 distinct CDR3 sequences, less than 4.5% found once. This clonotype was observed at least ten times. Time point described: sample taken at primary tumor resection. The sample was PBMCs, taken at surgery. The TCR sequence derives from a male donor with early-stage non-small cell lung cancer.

The CDR3 sequence: CASSRGGARRAEAFF. The DNA of the CDR3 is TGTGCCAGCAGCAGGGGTGGGGCCAGGAGGGCTGAAGCTTTCTTT. V gene TRBV28 combines with J gene TRBJ1-1; D is possibly TRBD1 (6 bases). Germline loops: CDR1 MDHEN, CDR2 SYDVKM. The CDR3 runs to 15 residues. V gave up 6 bases and J gave up 6 bases, with 20 bases separating them.